A single sample is the source of the 15 T cell receptor beta chains below, sequenced in a study of T cell repertoires in cytomegalovirus infection. MiXCR, applied by TCRdb to the reads, yields one record per CDR3 protein. The table records about 300,000 distinct CDR3 sequences, 9.6% of them present only once. The sample was PBMCs. These receptors were obtained from a human donor in good health (CMV status not recorded). Some clones in this sample may be carry-over from other donors' samples.

This clonotype was counted ten times or more. The gene calls are TRBV20-1 and TRBJ2-3; D ambiguous. The CDR3 is 13 residues long. CDR1 is DFQATT, CDR2 SNEGSKA, per germline (reference sequence). The V gene lost 5 bases and the J gene lost 5 bases, with 14 bases spanning the gap. CDR3 amino acids: CSAQAEGQDTQYF. The CDR3 nucleotides read TGCAGTGCTCAGGCCGAAGGTCAAGATACGCAGTATTTT.

This clonotype was counted many times. V gene TRBV28 combines with J gene TRBJ1-2; D possibly corresponds to TRBD1 (6 bases). Trimming cost V 5 bases and J 0 bases, with 13 bases left between them. The CDR3 contains 15 residues. The germline gives CDR1 MDHEN, CDR2 SYDVKM. The CDR3 bases are TGTGCCAGCAGTCTCGGAGGGACAACTAACTATGGCTACACCTTC. This codes for CASSLGGTTNYGYTF.

This clonotype came up many times. The chain uses TRBV7-9 and TRBJ1-1; 7 nucleotides align to TRBD1. Germline-derived CDR1 and CDR2 are SEHNR and FQNEAQ (reference sequence). The J segment lost 5 bases and the V segment lost 3 bases, leaving 9 bases of the junction unmatched. This CDR3 comprises 15 residues. DNA of the CDR3: TGTGCCAGCAGCTTGGCAGGGGGGTTGAGTACTGAAGCTTTCTTT. Protein: CASSLAGGLSTEAFF.

This clonotype showed up many times. The chain has TRBV10-3 and TRBJ2-1; TRBD2 is a possible D gene (5 bases). V gave up 1 base and J gave up 9 bases, with 10 bases separating them. There are 13 residues in the CDR3. Per the germline V gene, CDR1 is ENHRY and CDR2 is SYGVKD. The CDR3 DNA is TGTGCCATCAGTGAGTATCTGCGGGCTGAGCAGTTCTTC. This translates into CAISEYLRAEQFF.

This clonotype was detected once. CDR3 in DNA: TGTGCCAGCGGCGATGGCAACGGGGTGAGGTCCTACGAGCAGTACGTC. Amino acids: CASGDGNGVRSYEQYV. The rearrangement links TRBV2 to TRBJ2-7; tentatively, D is TRBD2 (5 bases). Germline V gene sequence: CDR1 SNHLY, CDR2 FYNNEI. The length of the CDR3 is 16 residues. V lost 8 bases and J lost 1, with 21 bases in between.

The sample holds a few counts of this clonotype. This rearrangement joins TRBV13 to TRBJ2-7; the D gene is possibly TRBD2 (5 bases). CDR1 PRHDT and CDR2 FYEKMQ come from the germline V gene (reference sequence). This CDR3 is 14 amino acids long. Trimming left V 2 bases short and J 7 bases short, with 15 bases between. CDR3 loop: CASSLPGPPGEQYF. CDR3 nucleotide sequence: TGTGCCAGCAGCTTACCGGGTCCCCCGGGAGAGCAGTACTTC. Based on the CDR3 plus reference TRBV13 and TRBJ2-7, the full variable domain is AAGVIQSPRHLIKEKRETATLKCYPIPRHDTVYWYQQGPGQDPQFLISFYEKMQSDKGSIPDRFSAQQFSDYHSELNMSSLELGDSALYFCASSLPGPPGEQYFGPGTRLTVT.

This clonotype was found a few times. V is TRBV5-1 and J is TRBJ2-2, with 8 bases aligning to TRBD2. This CDR3 comprises 16 residues. CDR1 and CDR2 from the germline V gene are SGHRS and YFSETQ. After removal of 4 bases from V and 2 bases from J, the junction contained 7 bases not matched to a gene. CDR3 DNA sequence: TGCGCCAGCAGCCCAACTAGCGGCAGAAACACCGGGGAGCTGTTTTTT. Encoded protein: CASSPTSGRNTGELFF.

Ten or more counts support this clonotype. The chain combines TRBV28 with TRBJ2-6; TRBD1 aligns across 9 bases. The CDR3 runs 15 residues. V dropped 7 bases and J dropped 4; count of bases not matched to a gene: 5. CDR1 and CDR2 from the germline V gene are MDHEN and SYDVKM. CDR3 sequence (DNA): TGTGCCAGCAATTCACAGGGGGCAGGGGCCAACGTCCTGACTTTC. Amino acids: CASNSQGAGANVLTF.

This clonotype appeared many times. The chain has TRBV6-6 and TRBJ2-2, with a weak D call TRBD1 (5 bases). CDR3 length: 14 amino acids. CDR1 and CDR2 (germline): MNHNY, SVGAGI (reference sequence). Trimming pared 5 bases from V and 6 bases from J, leaving 13 bases between. The CDR3 region has the DNA TGTGCCAGCAGTGAGCTACAGGTGGCCGGGGAGCTGTTTTTT. Its protein product is CASSELQVAGELFF.

The CDR3 here is CASSFRTDYEQYF. The CDR3 DNA follows: TGTGCCAGCAGCTTCAGGACAGACTACGAGCAGTACTTC. This sequence joins TRBV11-1 and TRBJ2-7; TRBD1 might be the D (6 bases). V dropped 3 bases and J dropped 3 bases, with 9 bases sitting between them. CDR3 size: 13 residues. Germline loops: CDR1 SGHAT, CDR2 FQDESV (reference sequence).

This clonotype was picked up many times. The V and J genes are TRBV28 and TRBJ2-1; 11 bases fit TRBD1. Trimming cost V 6 bases and J 9 bases; bases outside gene matches: 4. This CDR3 has 13 amino acids. CDR1 is MDHEN, CDR2 SYDVKM, per germline. This CDR3 reads CASRRTGGVEQFF. In DNA form, the CDR3 reads TGTGCCAGCAGGCGGACAGGGGGCGTTGAGCAGTTCTTC.

In this sample, this clonotype turned up a few times. This chain uses TRBV6-1 with TRBJ2-6; no reliable D call. CDR3 length equals 15 residues. Germline V gives CDR1 MNHNS, CDR2 SASEGT. Between the trimmed V and J ends, which lost 2 bases and 0 bases, there was a span of 5 bases. The CDR3 DNA sequence: TGTGCCAGCAGTGAACAGGACTCTGGGGCCAACGTCCTGACTTTC. Translation: CASSEQDSGANVLTF.

This clonotype has a count of ten or more. Likely a read error: the CDR3 ends without its conserved phenylalanine or tryptophan. The chain recombines TRBV5-1 with TRBJ2-3; D uncertain. V lost 1 base and J 1 base, leaving 7 bases between the germline ends. From germline, CDR1 is SGHRS and CDR2 YFSETQ. The CDR3 runs 14 residues. The CDR3 coding sequence is TGCGCCAGCAGCTTGCGGCAGGGCACAGATACGCAGTATCTT. Translation gives CASSLRQGTDTQYL.

The chain joins TRBV7-6 to TRBJ1-6; D is uncertain. The V and J ends lost 2 bases and 0 bases respectively, with 14 bases between them. The CDR3 spans 18 residues. Germline V gene data show CDR1 as SGHVS and CDR2 as FNYEAQ. The CDR3: CASSLYVFPSSYNSPLHF. The CDR3 DNA reads TGTGCCAGCAGCTTATATGTTTTCCCCAGCTCCTATAATTCACCCCTCCACTTT. The full variable domain, completed using reference TRBV7-6 and TRBJ1-6, is GAGVSQSPRYKVTKRGQDVALRCDPISGHVSLYWYRQALGQGPEFLTYFNYEAQQDKSGLPNDRFSAERPEGSISTLTIQRTEQRDSAMYRCASSLYVFPSSYNSPLHFGNGTRLTVT.

This clonotype was counted ten times or more. The V and J genes are TRBV15 and TRBJ2-1, with 8 positions matching TRBD2. CDR3 length equals 17 residues. The junction had 11 bases not matched to a gene; V was cut back by 0 bases and J by 7 bases. The germline CDR1 and CDR2 sequences are LNHNV and YYDKDF (reference sequence). CDR3 amino acids: CATSRENITPGGNEQFF. CDR3 coding DNA: TGTGCCACCAGCAGAGAAAACATTACCCCGGGAGGGAATGAGCAGTTCTTC.